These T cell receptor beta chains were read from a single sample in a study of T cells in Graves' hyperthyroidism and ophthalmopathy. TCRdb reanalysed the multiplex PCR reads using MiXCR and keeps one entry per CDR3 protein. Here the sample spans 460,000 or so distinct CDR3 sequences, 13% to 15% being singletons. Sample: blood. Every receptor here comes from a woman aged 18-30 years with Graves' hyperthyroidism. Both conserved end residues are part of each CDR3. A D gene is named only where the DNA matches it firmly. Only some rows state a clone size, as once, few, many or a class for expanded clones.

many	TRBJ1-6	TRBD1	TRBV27	CASSRDRDDSPLHF	TGTGCCAGCAGCCGGGACAGGGACGATTCACCCCTCCACTTT
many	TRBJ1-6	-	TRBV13	CASSQRKSSYNSPLHF	TGTGCCAGCAGCCAGAGGAAGAGCTCCTATAATTCACCCCTCCACTTT
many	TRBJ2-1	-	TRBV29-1	CSVARSHNEQFF	TGCAGCGTCGCTCGCAGTCACAATGAGCAGTTCTTC
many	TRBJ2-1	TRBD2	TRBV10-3	CAISISGREAGREQFF	TGTGCCATCAGTATTAGCGGGAGGGAAGCGGGCCGTGAGCAGTTCTTC
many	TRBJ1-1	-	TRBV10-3	CAIRDTRANTEAFF	TGTGCCATCAGGGACACCAGAGCAAACACTGAAGCTTTCTTT
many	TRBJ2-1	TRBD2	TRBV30	CAWSVRRLAAEQFF	TGTGCCTGGAGTGTACGACGACTAGCGGCTGAGCAGTTCTTC
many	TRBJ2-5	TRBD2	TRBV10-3	CAISDPTSRETQYF	TGTGCCATCAGTGACCCGACTAGCCGGGAGACCCAGTACTTC
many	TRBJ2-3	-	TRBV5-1	CASSLTPTQDTQYF	TGCGCCAGCAGCCTAACGCCGACTCAAGATACGCAGTATTTT
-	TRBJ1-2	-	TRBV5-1	CATRRDPTRYGYTF	TGCGCCACCAGACGGGACCCTACGAGATATGGCTACACCTTC
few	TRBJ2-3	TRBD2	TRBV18	CASSPTSGRGGTDTQYF	TGTGCCAGCTCCCCGACTAGCGGGAGGGGCGGCACAGATACGCAGTATTTT
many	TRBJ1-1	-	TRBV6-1	CATVSARRYTEAFF	TGTGCCACCGTCTCGGCCCGGAGGTACACTGAAGCTTTCTTT
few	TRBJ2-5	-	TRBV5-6	CASSLRGNRVKETQYF	TGTGCCAGCAGCTTGCGGGGGAACAGGGTAAAAGAGACCCAGTACTTC
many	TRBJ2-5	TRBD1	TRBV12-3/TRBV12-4	CASSITGGLEETQYF	TGTGCCAGCAGCATCACAGGGGGCTTAGAAGAGACCCAGTACTTC
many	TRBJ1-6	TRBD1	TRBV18	CASSPYSGTGHNSPLHF	TGTGCCAGCTCACCTTACTCAGGGACAGGACATAATTCACCCCTCCACTTT
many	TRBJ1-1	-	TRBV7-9	CASSFGEEDFF	TGTGCCAGCAGCTTTGGCGAAGAGGATTTCTTT
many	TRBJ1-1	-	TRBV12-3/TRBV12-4	CASTARVNTEAFF	TGTGCCAGCACGGCGCGGGTGAACACTGAAGCTTTCTTT
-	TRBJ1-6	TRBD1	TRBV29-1	CSVHGTASRSYNSPLHF	TGCAGCGTGCACGGGACAGCGAGTCGGTCCTATAATTCACCCCTCCACTTT
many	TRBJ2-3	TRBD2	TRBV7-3	CASSLNPGRGADTQYF	TGTGCCAGCAGCTTAAACCCCGGGAGGGGCGCAGATACGCAGTATTTT
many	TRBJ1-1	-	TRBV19	CASSNSPASNTEAFF	TGTGCCAGTAGTAACTCCCCAGCCTCGAACACTGAAGCTTTCTTT
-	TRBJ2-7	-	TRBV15	CATSREPSSYEQYF	TGTGCCACCAGCAGAGAACCCAGCTCCTACGAGCAGTACTTC
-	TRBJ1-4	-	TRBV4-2	CASSQPTVLGEKLFF	TGTGCCAGCAGCCAACCGACAGTCCTGGGTGAAAAACTGTTTTTT
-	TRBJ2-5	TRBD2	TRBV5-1	CASSPGLAGGSETQYF	TGCGCCAGCAGCCCTGGACTAGCGGGAGGTTCGGAGACCCAGTACTTC
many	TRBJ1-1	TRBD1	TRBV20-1	CSASRTGDQAFF	TGCAGTGCTAGTCGGACAGGGGATCAAGCTTTCTTT
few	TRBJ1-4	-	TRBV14	CASSQVDEKLFF	TGTGCCAGCAGCCAAGTAGATGAAAAACTGTTTTTT
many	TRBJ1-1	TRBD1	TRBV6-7	CASQIPKEGTGIGWAKTEAFF	TGTGCCAGCCAAATACCTAAAGAGGGGACAGGGATAGGTTGGGCGAAGACTGAAGCTTTCTTT
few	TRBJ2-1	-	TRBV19	CASSMGRQGGSHNEQFF	TGTGCCAGTAGTATGGGGCGACAGGGAGGCAGCCACAATGAGCAGTTCTTC
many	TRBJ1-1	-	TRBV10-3	CAISVGVWGTEAFF	TGTGCCATCAGTGTAGGAGTGTGGGGCACTGAAGCTTTCTTT
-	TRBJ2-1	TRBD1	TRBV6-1	CASMIQGIEQFF	TGTGCCAGCATGATACAGGGGATCGAGCAGTTCTTC
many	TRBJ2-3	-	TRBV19	CASRLNRDTDTQYF	TGTGCCAGTAGGCTTAACAGGGATACAGATACGCAGTATTTT
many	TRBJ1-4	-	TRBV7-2	CASSQAVDEKLFF	TGTGCCAGCAGCCAGGCAGTGGATGAAAAACTGTTTTTT
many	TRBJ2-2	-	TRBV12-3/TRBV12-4	CASSFWTVAGELFF	TGTGCCAGCAGTTTCTGGACGGTCGCCGGGGAGCTGTTTTTT
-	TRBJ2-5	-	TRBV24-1	CATSDLNSQGVKTQYF	TGTGCCACCAGTGATTTGAACAGTCAAGGTGTAAAGACCCAGTACTTC
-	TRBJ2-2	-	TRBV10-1	CASSDPNYNSNTGELFF	TGCGCCAGCAGTGACCCCAACTATAACTCTAACACCGGGGAGCTGTTTTTT
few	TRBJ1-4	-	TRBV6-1	CASRYREDGEKLFF	TGTGCCAGCAGGTACAGGGAGGACGGGGAAAAACTGTTTTTT
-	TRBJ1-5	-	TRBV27	CASRFDREDQPQHF	TGTGCCAGCAGATTTGACAGAGAGGATCAGCCCCAGCATTTT
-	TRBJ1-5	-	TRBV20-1	CSARGVVAALGNQPQHF	TGCAGTGCTAGAGGGGTGGTGGCGGCTCTAGGCAATCAGCCCCAGCATTTT
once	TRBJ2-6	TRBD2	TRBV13	CASSLNYGGVLTGSGANVLTF	TGTGCCAGCAGCTTGAACTATGGGGGGGTCTTGACGGGCTCTGGGGCCAACGTCCTGACTTTC
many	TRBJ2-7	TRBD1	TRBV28	CASRPSTGFYEQYF	TGTGCCAGCAGGCCCTCGACAGGGTTCTACGAGCAGTACTTC